This T cell receptor beta chain is drawn from a study of PD-L1 blockade in urothelial cancer. Findings of the study overall: Enhanced expansion of tumor-associated blood clones at 3 weeks characterized durable-benefit patients.

Sequencing was performed with immunoSEQ multiplex PCR; in TCRdb, only in-frame clones are kept and a portion is missing. The sample comprises 50,000 or so clones, more than 75% of which are singletons, and more than 9% rests with the top ten. Concerning this clone itself: Its cognate antigen is unknown.

Time point defined: peripheral blood 6 weeks after treatment start. Samples were collected from each patient before treatment and during treatment. Each patient gave between 1 and 8 of them in total. The receptor was isolated from a man in his sixties with urothelial cancer. The specimen comprised PBMCs, sampled around atezolizumab (anti-PD-L1) treatment.

CDR3 in DNA: TGCAGCGTTGAATTGGGACAGGGGAGCCTAGAGCAGTACTTC. Encoded protein: CSVELGQGSLEQYF. This rearrangement joins TRBV29-1 to TRBJ2-7; 10 nucleotides agree with TRBD1. V lost 2 bases and J lost 7; bases outside the gene matches: 8. This CDR3 comprises 14 residues. Looked up from germline, CDR1 is SQVTM and CDR2 is ANQGSEA.